This TCR beta chain was recorded in a study of blood T cell repertoires in COVID-19. Study background: The United States, Italy and Spain provided the acute and convalescent COVID-19 samples. From T cells, B-cell-depleted T cells, or PBMCs came the material, which was cDNA or gDNA.

In the original workflow: Reference gene primer amplification yielded estimated nucleated cell counts. The table came from immunoSEQ multiplex PCR; TCRdb's copy has only in-frame clones and leaves some out. The DNA gave D and trimming, while V, J and clone size come from that table. Of under 130,000 clones listed, about 76% are singletons. CDR1 and CDR2 (germline): SEHNR, FQNEAQ (reference sequence). The length of the CDR3 is 14 residues. J gave up 1 base and V 6 bases, and 0 bases lay outside the gene matches. J is TRBJ2-2 and V is TRBV7-9; 9 bases align to TRBD1. This TCR came from an elderly man with acute or convalescent COVID-19. Sequencing was done on a sample of peripheral blood. The CDR3 DNA sequence: TGTGCCAGCAGGGGACAGGGGAACACCGGGGAGCTGTTTTTT. Residues: CASRGQGNTGELFF. The variable domain in full, with the rest retrieved from reference TRBV7-9 and TRBJ2-2, is DTGVSQNPRHKITKRGQNVTFRCDPISEHNRLYWYRQTLGQGPEFLTYFQNEAQLEKSRLLSDRFSAERPKGSFSTLEIQRTEQGDSAMYLCASRGQGNTGELFFGEGSRLTVL.